One and the same sample provided the 5 T cell receptor beta chains below, sequenced in a study of shared clonotypes between healthy human individuals. TCRdb keeps only in-frame clones here, not all; method: immunoSEQ multiplex PCR. Among roughly 2,300,000 clones listed, 85% to 95% were seen once. The sequenced sample consisted of naive CD4+ T cells from PBMCs. As to subset: CD45RA+ positively selected. Receptor source: a man aged 18 to 29 in good health. Some clones in this sample may be carry-over from other donors' samples.

This chain links TRBV28 with TRBJ1-2; D gene ambiguous. V gave up 4 bases and J gave up 8 bases, with 11 bases separating them. From germline, CDR1 is MDHEN and CDR2 SYDVKM. The CDR3 totals 12 residues. In DNA form, the CDR3 reads TGTGCCAGCAGTTCCTGGGTTAGGGGCTACACCTTC. It yields the protein CASSSWVRGYTF.

This chain connects TRBV28 to TRBJ1-4; unclear D gene. V was shortened by 8 bases and J by 6 bases, with 19 bases between the two germline ends. The CDR3 loop spans 15 amino acids. Germline assignment: CDR1 MDHEN and CDR2 SYDVKM. The CDR3 here is CASRQRDRWYEKLFF. In nucleotides, the CDR3 is TGTGCCAGCCGTCAGAGGGATAGGTGGTATGAAAAACTGTTTTTT. The full variable domain, rest sourced from reference TRBV28 and TRBJ1-4, is DVKVTQSSRYLVKRTGEKVFLECVQDMDHENMFWYRQDPGLGLRLIYFSYDVKMKEKGDIPEGYSVSREKKERFSLILESASTNQTSMYLCASRQRDRWYEKLFFGSGTQLSVL.

The chain employs TRBV7-8 and TRBJ2-1; 9 nucleotides agree with TRBD1. From germline, CDR1 is SGHVS and CDR2 FQNEAQ. V dropped 5 bases and J dropped 9; count of bases not matched to a gene: 8. This CDR3 has 14 amino acids. The CDR3 loop is CASSPGDRVREQFF. CDR3 DNA sequence: TGTGCCAGCAGCCCCGGGGACAGGGTGCGTGAGCAGTTCTTC.

The genes are TRBV2 and TRBJ2-7, with a weak D call TRBD2 (5 bases). The germline CDR1 and CDR2 sequences are SNHLY and FYNNEI. The V end was cut by 6 bases, the J end by 6 bases, with 12 bases between. The CDR3 extends over 12 amino acids. This CDR3 is CASRGRESEQYF. The CDR3 bases are TGTGCCAGCAGAGGCCGGGAAAGCGAGCAGTACTTC. The entire variable domain, with the rest obtained from reference TRBV2 and TRBJ2-7, is as follows: EPEVTQTPSHQVTQMGQEVILRCVPISNHLYFYWYRQILGQKVEFLVSFYNNEISEKSEIFDDQFSVERPDGSNFTLKIRSTKLEDSAMYFCASRGRESEQYFGPGTRLTVT.

The chain has TRBV5-1 and TRBJ1-1, with 8 bases matching TRBD1. In germline, CDR1 is SGHRS, CDR2 YFSETQ. V was clipped by 6 bases and J by 3 bases; unmatched bases: 4. The CDR3 runs 13 residues. The CDR3 DNA is TGCGCCAGCAAAACAGGGGGTGACACTGAAGCTTTCTTT. Its protein product is CASKTGGDTEAFF.